Following are 20 T cell receptor beta chains from one sample sequenced in a study of shared clonotypes between healthy human individuals. CD45RO-negative, CCR7-positively selected cells formed the naive CD8 fraction, excluding terminally differentiated effector memory CD45RA+ cells. Clones were read by immunoSEQ multiplex PCR, and TCRdb kept only the in-frame ones, dropping some. Of around 1,900,000 clones in the sample, approximately 92% are singletons; the top ten hold around 1.8%. Sequencing was carried out using naive CD8+ T cells from PBMCs. Receptors originate from a man aged 18 to 35 in good health. Some clones in this sample may be carry-over from other donors' samples.

The genes are TRBV15 and TRBJ1-2; no firm D call. CDR1 is LNHNV, CDR2 YYDKDF, per germline (reference sequence). The ends were cut back, 3 bases at V and 8 bases at J, with 19 bases in the middle. CDR3 size: 15 residues. CDR3: CATSSASTDALGYTF. CDR3 sequence (DNA): TGTGCCACCAGCAGTGCTTCCACGGACGCACTGGGCTACACCTTC.

The chain joins TRBV4-1 to TRBJ2-2; 8 bases agree with TRBD2. The CDR3 spans 19 residues. CDR1 MGHRA and CDR2 YSYEKL come from the germline V gene. Unmatched junction bases numbered 18, after V lost 2 bases and J lost 7 bases. The CDR3 loop is CASSQTTPTSGSQGGELFF. The CDR3 DNA is TGCGCCAGCAGCCAAACGACACCTACTAGCGGCAGTCAAGGCGGGGAGCTGTTTTTT.

V usage is TRBV4-1 and J usage is TRBJ2-1; D not resolved. Trimming shortened V by 7 bases and J by 3 bases, and 13 bases separated the two germline ends. This CDR3 has 14 amino acids. Germline V gene data show CDR1 as MGHRA and CDR2 as YSYEKL. In nucleotides, the CDR3 is TGCGCCAGCACCCCTTCGGGCAGCTACAATGAGCAGTTCTTC. It specifies CASTPSGSYNEQFF.

The J gene is TRBJ2-3, the V gene TRBV7-3, with D maybe TRBD2 (5 bases). The CDR3 is 13 residues long. V was shortened by 4 bases and J by 6 bases, with 11 bases between the two germline ends. CDR1 SGHTA and CDR2 FQGTGA come from the germline V gene. The CDR3 coding sequence is TGTGCCAGCAGCTCGAGAGGGTCGGATACGCAGTATTTT. It codes for CASSSRGSDTQYF. Looking up the rest from reference TRBV7-3 and TRBJ2-3 gives the full variable domain: GAGVSQTPSNKVTEKGKYVELRCDPISGHTALYWYRQSLGQGPEFLIYFQGTGAADDSGLPNDRFFAVRPEGSVSTLKIQRTERGDSAVYLCASSSRGSDTQYFGPGTRLTVL.

This chain uses TRBV6-5 with TRBJ1-1; D remains ambiguous. CDR1 is MNHEY, CDR2 SVGAGI, per germline. V was trimmed by 0 bases and J by 1 base, leaving 9 bases between them. The CDR3 has 15 residues. As DNA, the CDR3 is TGTGCCAGCAGTTACTCAGGAGCCGGGAACACTGAAGCTTTCTTT. Encoded protein: CASSYSGAGNTEAFF.

The chain recombines TRBV25-1 with TRBJ2-1; the match to TRBD2 covers 12 bases. There are 18 residues in the CDR3. Germline-derived CDR1 and CDR2 are MGHDK and SYGVNS. V was clipped by 3 bases and J by 0 bases; unmatched bases: 6. The CDR3 reads CASSDSLAGGLSYNEQFF. The CDR3 DNA reads as TGTGCCAGCAGTGATTCACTAGCGGGAGGCCTCTCCTACAATGAGCAGTTCTTC.

The genes are TRBV28 and TRBJ1-2; D not certain. Germline V gene data show CDR1 as MDHEN and CDR2 as SYDVKM. The CDR3 contains 14 residues. Trimming shortened V by 5 bases and J by 3 bases, and 13 bases separated the two germline ends. CDR3 coding DNA: TGTGCCAGCAGTCCCTCCCGAGACTACTATGGCTACACCTTC. This encodes CASSPSRDYYGYTF.

The gene calls are TRBV6-1 and TRBJ1-2, with 10 positions matching TRBD1. Germline V gives CDR1 MNHNS, CDR2 SASEGT. The trim removed 7 bases at V and 5 bases at J, leaving 7 bases unmatched. The length of the CDR3 is 14 residues. CDR3 sequence (DNA): TGTGCCAGCACCTGGACAGGGGGAGGATATGGCTACACCTTC. Protein: CASTWTGGGYGYTF.

The chain uses TRBV14 and TRBJ2-7; D possibly uses TRBD1 or TRBD2 (5 bases each). Germline lookup yields CDR1 SGHDN and CDR2 FVKESK. V was cut by 1 base and J by 6 bases, with 22 bases left in between. The CDR3 is 17 amino acids. The CDR3 bases are TGTGCCAGCAGCCAAGCAAGATCGGGACCTCACCGCCCCGAGCAGTACTTC. This codes for CASSQARSGPHRPEQYF.

The chain uses TRBV15 and TRBJ2-7, with TRBD1 matching over 11 bases. V shed 5 bases and J 5 bases; nucleotides not matched to a gene: 14. This CDR3 has 17 amino acids. Per germline, CDR1 LNHNV and CDR2 YYDKDF (reference sequence). The DNA for the CDR3 is TGTGCCACCAGCCCCCGCGCCGGGACAGGGGGGAACCACGAGCAGTACTTC. This translates into CATSPRAGTGGNHEQYF.

The CDR3 spells CASSRTGPSSNQPQHF. Here the CDR3 DNA reads TGTGCCAGCAGCCGAACTGGGCCCTCGAGCAATCAGCCCCAGCATTTT. This chain uses TRBV7-9 with TRBJ1-5; D remains ambiguous. Germline loops: CDR1 SEHNR, CDR2 FQNEAQ (reference sequence). V lost 5 bases, J lost 1 base, and 15 bases lay in between. This CDR3 is 16 amino acids long. Based on the CDR3 plus reference TRBV7-9 and TRBJ1-5, the full variable domain is DTGVSQNPRHKITKRGQNVTFRCDPISEHNRLYWYRQTLGQGPEFLTYFQNEAQLEKSRLLSDRFSAERPKGSFSTLEIQRTEQGDSAMYLCASSRTGPSSNQPQHFGDGTRLSIL.

The genes are TRBV6-1 and TRBJ1-1, with D possibly matching TRBD1 (6 bases). The CDR3 runs 14 residues. Germline V gene data show CDR1 as MNHNS and CDR2 as SASEGT. V dropped 6 bases and J dropped 4 bases, with 15 bases sitting between them. In DNA, the CDR3 is TGTGCCAGCAGATATGGGGGGCTGAGCACTGAAGCTTTCTTT. It is translated as CASRYGGLSTEAFF.

The chain is built from TRBV4-1 and TRBJ1-4; no clear D. Germline CDR1 MGHRA, CDR2 YSYEKL. Trimming shortened V by 1 base and J by 13 bases, and 22 bases separated the two germline ends. The CDR3 covers 16 residues. The CDR3 coding sequence is TGCGCCAGCAGCCAAGTAACCTTGGCCGTGCGGAACGGACTGTTTTTT. This gives the protein CASSQVTLAVRNGLFF.

This clone was observed a few times. V gene TRBV27 combines with J gene TRBJ1-1; the D gene is possibly TRBD1 (6 bases). The length of the CDR3 is 15 residues. Germline assignment: CDR1 MNHEY and CDR2 SMNVEV (reference sequence). Trimming took 0 bases from V and 0 from J, leaving 8 bases between them. CDR3 DNA: TGTGCCAGCAGTTTATCGGGGGCCGTGAACACTGAAGCTTTCTTT. This translates into CASSLSGAVNTEAFF.

Written as DNA, the CDR3 is TGTGCCAGCAGCTTAACGCCAGGGTGGCAAGAGACCCAGTACTTC. Translated: CASSLTPGWQETQYF. The rearrangement uses TRBV11-2 and TRBJ2-5; D perhaps matches TRBD1 (5 bases). Germline CDR1 reads SGHAT; CDR2 reads FQNNGV. The CDR3 runs 15 residues. Trimming left V 2 bases short and J 2 bases short, with 12 bases between.

The rearrangement links TRBV5-4 to TRBJ2-3; 9 bases are shared with TRBD1. This CDR3 region has 15 residues. Germline CDR1 SGHNT, CDR2 YYREEE (reference sequence). Trimming removed 4 bases from V and 3 bases from J; junction bases left unmatched: 6. The DNA of the CDR3 is TGTGCCAGCAGCCGGGGACAGGGAGGAACAGATACGCAGTATTTT. This encodes CASSRGQGGTDTQYF. Looking up the rest from reference TRBV5-4 and TRBJ2-3 gives the full variable domain: ETGVTQSPTHLIKTRGQQVTLRCSSQSGHNTVSWYQQALGQGPQFIFQYYREEENGRGNFPPRFSGLQFPNYSSELNVNALELDDSALYLCASSRGQGGTDTQYFGPGTRLTVL.

CDR3 residues: CASSLVASGRGSYNEQFF. The DNA of the CDR3 is TGCGCCAGCAGCTTGGTCGCTAGCGGGAGGGGGTCCTACAATGAGCAGTTCTTC. The rearrangement uses TRBV5-1 and TRBJ2-1; 12 nucleotides line up with TRBD2. The germline gives CDR1 SGHRS, CDR2 YFSETQ. There are 18 residues in the CDR3. Trimming took 0 bases from V and 1 from J; bases not matched to a gene: 5.

This chain connects TRBV6-5 to TRBJ2-1; 10 positions match TRBD1. This CDR3 has 16 amino acids. Looked up from germline, CDR1 is MNHEY and CDR2 is SVGAGI. Germline trimming cut 2 bases from V and 3 bases from J; bases unmatched to any gene: 4. This chain's CDR3 is CASSYVGQGFYNEQFF. The CDR3 DNA sequence: TGTGCCAGCAGTTACGTGGGACAGGGGTTCTACAATGAGCAGTTCTTC.

Note on this clone: This specimen includes other DNA sequences encoding the same CDR3. This rearrangement joins TRBV4-2 to TRBJ1-1; tentative D call: TRBD1 (5 bases). Looked up from germline, CDR1 is LGHNA and CDR2 is YNFKEQ. V was trimmed by 1 base and J by 5 bases, leaving 11 bases between them. The CDR3 contains 14 residues. CDR3 protein: CASSQVEGNTEAFF. The CDR3 DNA follows: TGTGCCAGCAGCCAAGTTGAGGGGAATACTGAAGCTTTCTTT.

This chain joins TRBV4-1 and TRBJ2-1; 10 bases match TRBD2. The CDR3 totals 14 residues. Germline trimming cut 4 bases from V and 9 bases from J; bases unmatched to any gene: 6. CDR1 is MGHRA and CDR2 is YSYEKL in the germline V gene. CDR3 residues: CASSLSGRKGEQFF. CDR3 in DNA: TGCGCCAGCAGCCTTAGCGGGAGGAAGGGTGAGCAGTTCTTC.